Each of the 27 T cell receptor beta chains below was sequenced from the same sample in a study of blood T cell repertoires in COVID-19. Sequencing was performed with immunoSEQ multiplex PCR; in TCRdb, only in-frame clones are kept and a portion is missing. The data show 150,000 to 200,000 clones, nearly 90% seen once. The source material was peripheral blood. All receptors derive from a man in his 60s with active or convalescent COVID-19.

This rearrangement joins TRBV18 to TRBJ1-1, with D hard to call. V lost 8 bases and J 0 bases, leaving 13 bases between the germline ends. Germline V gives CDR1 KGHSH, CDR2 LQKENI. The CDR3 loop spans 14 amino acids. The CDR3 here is CASQQSRMNTEAFF. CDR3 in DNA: TGTGCCAGCCAACAATCCAGGATGAACACTGAAGCTTTCTTT.

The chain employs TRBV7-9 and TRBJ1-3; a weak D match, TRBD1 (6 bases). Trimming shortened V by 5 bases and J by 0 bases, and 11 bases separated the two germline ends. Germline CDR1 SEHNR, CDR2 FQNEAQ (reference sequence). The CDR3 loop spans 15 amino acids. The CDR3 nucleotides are TGTGCCAGCAGCCTTAGCAGGGGCTCTGGAAACACCATATATTTT. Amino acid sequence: CASSLSRGSGNTIYF.

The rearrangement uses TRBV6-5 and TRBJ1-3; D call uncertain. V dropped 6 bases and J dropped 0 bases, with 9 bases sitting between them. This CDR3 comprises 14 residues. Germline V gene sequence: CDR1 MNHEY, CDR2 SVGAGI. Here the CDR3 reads CASSPGGSGNTIYF. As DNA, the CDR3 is TGTGCCAGCAGCCCCGGAGGCTCTGGAAACACCATATATTTT.

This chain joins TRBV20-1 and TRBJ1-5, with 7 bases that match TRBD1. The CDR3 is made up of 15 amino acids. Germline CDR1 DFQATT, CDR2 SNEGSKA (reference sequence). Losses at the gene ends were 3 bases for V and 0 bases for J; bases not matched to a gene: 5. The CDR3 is CSASTGVYSNQPQHF. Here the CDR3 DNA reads TGCAGTGCTAGTACAGGGGTTTATAGCAATCAGCCCCAGCATTTT.

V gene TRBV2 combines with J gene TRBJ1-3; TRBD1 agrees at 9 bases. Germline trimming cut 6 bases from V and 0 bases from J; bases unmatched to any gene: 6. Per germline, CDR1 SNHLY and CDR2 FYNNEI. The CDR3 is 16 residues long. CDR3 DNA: TGTGCCAGCAGACGACAGGGGGGGCCCTCTGGAAACACCATATATTTT. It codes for CASRRQGGPSGNTIYF.

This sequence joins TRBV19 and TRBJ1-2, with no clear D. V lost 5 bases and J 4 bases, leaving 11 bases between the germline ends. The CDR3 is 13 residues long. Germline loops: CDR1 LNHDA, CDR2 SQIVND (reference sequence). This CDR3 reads CASSPHLSYGYTF. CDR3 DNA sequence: TGTGCCAGTAGTCCACATTTAAGCTATGGCTACACCTTC.

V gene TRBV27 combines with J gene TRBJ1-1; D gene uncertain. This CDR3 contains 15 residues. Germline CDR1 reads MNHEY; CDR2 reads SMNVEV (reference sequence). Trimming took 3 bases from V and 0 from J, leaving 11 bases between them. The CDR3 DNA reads TGTGCCAGCAGTTTGACATACAGCATGAACACTGAAGCTTTCTTT. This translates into CASSLTYSMNTEAFF.

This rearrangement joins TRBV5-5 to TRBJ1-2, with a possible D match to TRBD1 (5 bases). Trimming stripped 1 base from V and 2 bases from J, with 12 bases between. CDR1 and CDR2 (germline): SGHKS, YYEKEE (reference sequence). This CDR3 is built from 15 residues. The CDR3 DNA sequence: TGTGCCAGCAGCTTGTGGGCAGGGCAAAACTATGGCTACACCTTC. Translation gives CASSLWAGQNYGYTF.

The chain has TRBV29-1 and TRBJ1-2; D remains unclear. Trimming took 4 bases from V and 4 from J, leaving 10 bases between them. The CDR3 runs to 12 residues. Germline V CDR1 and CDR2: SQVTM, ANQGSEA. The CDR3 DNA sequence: TGCAGCGTTGTAGCCGGTCTCTATGGCTACACCTTC. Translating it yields CSVVAGLYGYTF.

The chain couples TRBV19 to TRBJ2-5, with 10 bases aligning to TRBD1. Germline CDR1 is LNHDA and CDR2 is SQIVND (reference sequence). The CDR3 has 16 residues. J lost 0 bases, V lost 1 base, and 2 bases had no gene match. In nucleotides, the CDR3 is TGTGCCAGTAGTATAGGGACAGGGGGTGACCAAGAGACCCAGTACTTC. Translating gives CASSIGTGGDQETQYF. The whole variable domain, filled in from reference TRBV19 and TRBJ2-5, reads DGGITQSPKYLFRKEGQNVTLSCEQNLNHDAMYWYRQDPGQGLRLIYYSQIVNDFQKGDIAEGYSVSREKKESFPLTVTSAQKNPTAFYLCASSIGTGGDQETQYFGPGTRLLVL.

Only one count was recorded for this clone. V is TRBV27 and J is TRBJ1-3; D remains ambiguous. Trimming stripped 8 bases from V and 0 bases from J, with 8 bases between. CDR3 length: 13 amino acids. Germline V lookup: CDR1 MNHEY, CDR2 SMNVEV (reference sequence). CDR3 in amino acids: CASALSSGNTIYF. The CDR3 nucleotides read TGTGCCAGCGCCCTTAGCTCTGGAAACACCATATATTTT.

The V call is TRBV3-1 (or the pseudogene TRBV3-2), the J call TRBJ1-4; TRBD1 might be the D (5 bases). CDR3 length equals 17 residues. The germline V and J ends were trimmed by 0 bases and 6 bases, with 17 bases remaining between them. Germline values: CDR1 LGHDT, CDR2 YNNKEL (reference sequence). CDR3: CASSQDLLREGDEKLFF. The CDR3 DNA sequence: TGTGCCAGCAGCCAAGATCTCCTCAGAGAAGGGGATGAAAAACTGTTTTTT.

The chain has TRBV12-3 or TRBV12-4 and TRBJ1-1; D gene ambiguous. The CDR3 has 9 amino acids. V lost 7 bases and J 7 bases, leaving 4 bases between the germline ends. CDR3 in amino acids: CASMSEAFF. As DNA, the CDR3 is TGTGCCAGCATGAGTGAAGCTTTCTTT.

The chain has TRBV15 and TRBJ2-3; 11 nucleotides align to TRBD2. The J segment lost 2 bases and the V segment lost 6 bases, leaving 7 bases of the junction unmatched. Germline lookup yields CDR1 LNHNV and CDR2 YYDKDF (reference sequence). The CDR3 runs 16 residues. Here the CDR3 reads CATSPGLADSTDTQYF. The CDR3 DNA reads TGTGCCACCAGTCCGGGACTAGCGGACTCCACAGATACGCAGTATTTT.

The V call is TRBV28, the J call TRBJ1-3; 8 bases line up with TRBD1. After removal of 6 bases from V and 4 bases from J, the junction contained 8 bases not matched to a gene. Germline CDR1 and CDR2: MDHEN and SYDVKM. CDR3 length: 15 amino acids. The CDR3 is CASSPDRGDGNTIYF. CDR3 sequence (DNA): TGTGCCAGCAGCCCCGACAGGGGTGACGGAAACACCATATATTTT.

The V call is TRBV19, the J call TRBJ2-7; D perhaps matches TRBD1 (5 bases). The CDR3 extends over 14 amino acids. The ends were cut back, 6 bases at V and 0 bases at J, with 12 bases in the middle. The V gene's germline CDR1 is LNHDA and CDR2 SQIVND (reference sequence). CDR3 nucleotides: TGTGCCAGTAGCCGACAGCATACCTCCTACGAGCAGTACTTC. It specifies CASSRQHTSYEQYF.

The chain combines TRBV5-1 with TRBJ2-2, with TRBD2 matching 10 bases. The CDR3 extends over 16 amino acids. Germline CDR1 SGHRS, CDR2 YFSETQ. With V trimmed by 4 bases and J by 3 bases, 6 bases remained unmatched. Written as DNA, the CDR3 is TGCGCCAGCAGCATCCGGACTAGCGGAGACACCGGGGAGCTGTTTTTT. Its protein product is CASSIRTSGDTGELFF.

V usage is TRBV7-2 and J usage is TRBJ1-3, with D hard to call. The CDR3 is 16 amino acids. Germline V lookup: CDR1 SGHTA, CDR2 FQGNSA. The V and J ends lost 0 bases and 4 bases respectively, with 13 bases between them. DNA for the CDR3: TGTGCCAGCAGCTTAGCGATATCAGGTGAAGGAAACACCATATATTTT. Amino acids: CASSLAISGEGNTIYF.

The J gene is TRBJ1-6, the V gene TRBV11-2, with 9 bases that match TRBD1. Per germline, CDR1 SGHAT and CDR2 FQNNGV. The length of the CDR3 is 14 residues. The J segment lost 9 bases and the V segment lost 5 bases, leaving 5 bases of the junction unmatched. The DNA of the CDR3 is TGTGCCAGCAGCCCACTACAGGGGGCTTCACCCCTCCACTTT. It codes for CASSPLQGASPLHF.

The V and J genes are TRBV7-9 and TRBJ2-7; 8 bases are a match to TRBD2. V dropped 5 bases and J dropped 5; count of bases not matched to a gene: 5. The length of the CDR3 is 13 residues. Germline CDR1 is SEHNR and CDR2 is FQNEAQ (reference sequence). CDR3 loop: CASSPLAGHEQYF. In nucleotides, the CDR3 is TGTGCCAGCAGCCCTTTAGCGGGACACGAGCAGTACTTC.

CDR3 nucleotides: TGTGCCAGCAGCCAAGATACTCGTGGCTACACCTTC. Amino acid sequence: CASSQDTRGYTF. The V gene is TRBV3-1 (or the pseudogene TRBV3-2), the J gene TRBJ1-2; D remains unclear. V lost 0 bases and J 7 bases, leaving 6 bases between the germline ends. CDR3 size: 12 residues. CDR1 and CDR2 (germline): LGHDT, YNNKEL (reference sequence).

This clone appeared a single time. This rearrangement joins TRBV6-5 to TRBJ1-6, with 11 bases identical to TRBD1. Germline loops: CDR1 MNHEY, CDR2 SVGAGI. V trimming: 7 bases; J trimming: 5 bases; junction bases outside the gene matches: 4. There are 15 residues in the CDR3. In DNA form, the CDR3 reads TGTGCCAGCAACCCGGGACAGGGGGATAATTCACCCCTCCACTTT. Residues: CASNPGQGDNSPLHF.

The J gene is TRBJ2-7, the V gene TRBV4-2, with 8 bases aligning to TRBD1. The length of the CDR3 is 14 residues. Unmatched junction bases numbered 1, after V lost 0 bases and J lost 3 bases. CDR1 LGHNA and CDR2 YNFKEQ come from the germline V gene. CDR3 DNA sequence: TGTGCCAGCAGCCAAGAGGGACAGGTCTACGAGCAGTACTTC. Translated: CASSQEGQVYEQYF.

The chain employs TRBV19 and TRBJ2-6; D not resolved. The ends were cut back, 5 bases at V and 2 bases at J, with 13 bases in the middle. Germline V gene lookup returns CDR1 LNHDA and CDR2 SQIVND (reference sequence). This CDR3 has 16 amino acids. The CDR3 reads CASSPLPRAGANVLTF. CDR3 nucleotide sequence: TGTGCCAGTAGTCCCCTTCCACGAGCTGGGGCCAACGTCCTGACTTTC.

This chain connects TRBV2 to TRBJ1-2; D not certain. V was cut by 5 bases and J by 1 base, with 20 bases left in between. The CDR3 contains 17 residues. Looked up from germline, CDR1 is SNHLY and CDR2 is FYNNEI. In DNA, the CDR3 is TGTGCCAGCAGTCCCCAATCGGGCACGGGGTTTAACTATGGCTACACCTTC. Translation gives CASSPQSGTGFNYGYTF.

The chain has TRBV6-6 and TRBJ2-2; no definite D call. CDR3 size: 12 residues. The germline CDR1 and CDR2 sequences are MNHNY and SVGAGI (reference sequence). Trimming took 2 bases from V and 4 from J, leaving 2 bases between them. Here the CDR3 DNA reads TGTGCCAGCAGTTACCTCACCGGGGAGCTGTTTTTT. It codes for CASSYLTGELFF.

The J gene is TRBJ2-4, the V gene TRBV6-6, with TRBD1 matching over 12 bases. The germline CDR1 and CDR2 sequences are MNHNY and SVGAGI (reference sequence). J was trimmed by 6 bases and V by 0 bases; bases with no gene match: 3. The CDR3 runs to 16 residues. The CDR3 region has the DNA TGTGCCAGCAGTTACTCGTGGGACAGGGGGCGAAACATTCAGTACTTC. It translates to CASSYSWDRGRNIQYF.